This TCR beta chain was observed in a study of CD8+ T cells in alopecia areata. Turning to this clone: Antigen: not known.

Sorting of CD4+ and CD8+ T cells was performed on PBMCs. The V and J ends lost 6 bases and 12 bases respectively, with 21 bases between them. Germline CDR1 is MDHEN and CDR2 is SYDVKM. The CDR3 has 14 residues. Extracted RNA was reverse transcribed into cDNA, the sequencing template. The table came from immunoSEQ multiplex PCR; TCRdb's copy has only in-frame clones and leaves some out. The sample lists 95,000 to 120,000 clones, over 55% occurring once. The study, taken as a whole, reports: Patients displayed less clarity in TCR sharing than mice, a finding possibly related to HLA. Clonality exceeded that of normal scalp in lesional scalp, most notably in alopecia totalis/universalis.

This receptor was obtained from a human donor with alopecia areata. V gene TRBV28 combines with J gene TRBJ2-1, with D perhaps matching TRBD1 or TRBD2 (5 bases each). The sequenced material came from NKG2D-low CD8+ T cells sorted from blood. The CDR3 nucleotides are TGTGCCAGCAGCGGGGCCAGGAAAAGGCTTTTGCAGTTCTTC. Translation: CASSGARKRLLQFF.